The 11 T cell receptor beta chains below all came from one sample that was sequenced in a study of cytomegalovirus exposure and HLA in healthy donors (dated by TCRdb to about 2017). Libraries were built with the immunoSEQ multiplex PCR assay. For the multiplex PCR, a mixture combining 60 forward primers for TCR Vbeta segments and 13 reverse primers for TCR Jbeta segments was used. In its TCRdb copy, this immuneACCESS table keeps in-frame sequences only and misses some clones. Where compared with another copy, unresolved V genes explain less than half of these, and the others have no known cause. The sample contains some 190,000 clones, more than 70% of them found a single time. The ten largest clones add up to around 1.4% of the sample. The sequencing input was PBMCs. These receptors all come from a girl between 10 and 17 years old in good health and CMV-seropositive.

CDR3 in amino acids: CASSLAEAGELFF. The DNA for the CDR3 is TGTGCCAGCAGCTTAGCGGAGGCCGGGGAGCTGTTTTTT. This chain connects TRBV7-6 to TRBJ2-2; tentative D call: TRBD2 (5 bases). The V and J ends lost 0 bases and 6 bases respectively, with 5 bases between them. Germline V gives CDR1 SGHVS, CDR2 FNYEAQ. This CDR3 is 13 amino acids long.

This rearrangement joins TRBV25-1 to TRBJ2-2; a possible D gene is TRBD1 (7 bases). The CDR3 has 14 residues. V was cut by 6 bases and J by 5 bases, with 13 bases left in between. Germline loops: CDR1 MGHDK, CDR2 SYGVNS. The CDR3 reads CASREGAKTGELFF. CDR3 DNA: TGTGCCAGCAGGGAGGGGGCAAAGACCGGGGAGCTGTTTTTT.

This rearrangement joins TRBV5-1 to TRBJ2-7; 9 nucleotides match TRBD2. The CDR3 has 16 residues. V gave up 7 bases and J gave up 2 bases; unmatched junction bases: 13. CDR1 SGHRS and CDR2 YFSETQ come from the germline V gene. DNA of the CDR3: TGCGCCAGCTGCCCGGGGGCTAGCGGGGAAACCTACGAGCAGTACTTC. It encodes CASCPGASGETYEQYF.

The chain links TRBV11-2 to TRBJ1-2; no clear D gene. The CDR3 extends over 14 amino acids. CDR1 SGHAT and CDR2 FQNNGV come from the germline V gene. Trimming removed 5 bases from V and 4 bases from J, with 14 bases in between. This CDR3 is CASSDLRGGYGYTF. The CDR3 nucleotides are TGTGCCAGCAGCGATCTCCGGGGAGGCTATGGCTACACCTTC.

The rearrangement uses TRBV19 and TRBJ2-7; D is possibly TRBD1 (6 bases). The V end lost 5 bases, the J end lost 2 bases, and 19 bases lay between the germline ends. The germline CDR1 and CDR2 sequences are LNHDA and SQIVND (reference sequence). The CDR3 has 16 residues. The CDR3 here is CASSVQGRKTPYEQYF. The CDR3 DNA reads as TGTGCCAGTAGTGTACAGGGCCGAAAGACCCCCTACGAGCAGTACTTC.

The chain combines TRBV18 with TRBJ2-5, with TRBD2 identical over 7 bases. The trim removed 3 bases at V and 1 base at J, leaving 2 bases unmatched. Germline CDR1 reads KGHSH; CDR2 reads LQKENI. The CDR3 extends over 14 amino acids. DNA of the CDR3: TGTGCCAGCTCACCGAGCGGGACCCAAGAGACCCAGTACTTC. It is translated as CASSPSGTQETQYF.

The gene calls are TRBV6-1 and TRBJ2-4; D unclear. From germline, CDR1 is MNHNS and CDR2 SASEGT. There are 13 residues in the CDR3. The V end lost 7 bases, the J end lost 5 bases, and 12 bases lay between the germline ends. For the CDR3, the DNA is TGTGCCAGCAAGGAGATGAGGCAAAACATTCAGTACTTC. Protein: CASKEMRQNIQYF.

J is TRBJ2-3 and V is TRBV4-3; 9 bases map to TRBD1. The germline V gene encodes CDR1 LGHNA and CDR2 YSLEER. The CDR3 runs to 15 residues. V trimming: 2 bases; J trimming: 6 bases; junction bases outside the gene matches: 6. CDR3 sequence reads: CASSQRTGESDTQYF. The CDR3 nucleotides read TGCGCCAGCAGCCAAAGGACAGGGGAGTCCGATACGCAGTATTTT.

This chain uses TRBV2 with TRBJ1-5, with 7 bases fitting TRBD1. This CDR3 contains 15 residues. V lost 4 bases to trimming and J lost 4 bases; unmatched junction nucleotides: 7. Germline V gives CDR1 SNHLY, CDR2 FYNNEI. DNA for the CDR3: TGTGCCAGCAGTGCCAGACAGGGTGGGAATCAGCCCCAGCATTTT. Translating it yields CASSARQGGNQPQHF.

The chain links TRBV7-2 to TRBJ1-1; tentatively, D is TRBD1 (6 bases). CDR1 is SGHTA and CDR2 is FQGNSA in the germline V gene. CDR3 length: 15 residues. Trimming removed 5 bases at V and 2 bases at J, with 15 bases between. The CDR3: CASSPATGRNTEAFF. The CDR3 DNA reads as TGTGCCAGCAGCCCCGCAACAGGGAGAAACACTGAAGCTTTCTTT. Combining the CDR3 with reference TRBV7-2 and TRBJ1-1 gives the whole variable domain GAGVSQSPSNKVTEKGKDVELRCDPISGHTALYWYRQSLGQGLEFLIYFQGNSAPDKSGLPSDRFSAERTGGSVSTLTIQRTQQEDSAVYLCASSPATGRNTEAFFGQGTRLTVV.

This chain joins TRBV5-1 and TRBJ1-1; D remains unclear. Germline V lookup: CDR1 SGHRS, CDR2 YFSETQ. V was trimmed by 4 bases and J by 5 bases, leaving 12 bases between them. This CDR3 contains 13 residues. In DNA form, the CDR3 reads TGCGCCAGCAGCCCTGGTAGAGCTACTGAAGCTTTCTTT. Its protein is CASSPGRATEAFF.